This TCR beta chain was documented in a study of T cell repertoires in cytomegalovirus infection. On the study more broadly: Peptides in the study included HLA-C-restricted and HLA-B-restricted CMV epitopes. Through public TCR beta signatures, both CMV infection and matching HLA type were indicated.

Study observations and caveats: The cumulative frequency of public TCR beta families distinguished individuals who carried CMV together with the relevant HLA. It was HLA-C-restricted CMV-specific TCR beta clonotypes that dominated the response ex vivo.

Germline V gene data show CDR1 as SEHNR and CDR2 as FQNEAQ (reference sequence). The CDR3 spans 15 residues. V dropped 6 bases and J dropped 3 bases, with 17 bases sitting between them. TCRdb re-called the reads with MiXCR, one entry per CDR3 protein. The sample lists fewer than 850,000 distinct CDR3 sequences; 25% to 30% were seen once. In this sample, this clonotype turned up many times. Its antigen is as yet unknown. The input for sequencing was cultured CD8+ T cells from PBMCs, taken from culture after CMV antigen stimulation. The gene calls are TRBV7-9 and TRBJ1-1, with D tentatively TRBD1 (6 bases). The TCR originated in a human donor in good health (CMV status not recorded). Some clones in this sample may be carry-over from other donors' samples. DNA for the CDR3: TGTGCCAGCAGTCCTGGCCAGGGGTTTGACACTGAAGCTTTCTTT. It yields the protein CASSPGQGFDTEAFF.